This paragraph covers one TCR beta chain sequence. No antigen is known for it. Per the germline V gene, CDR1 is SNHLY and CDR2 is FYNNEI. V lost 5 bases, J lost 6 bases, and 6 bases stayed unmatched. CDR3 length equals 14 residues. This entry is derived from a study of cytomegalovirus exposure and HLA in healthy donors. Study-wide results and caveats: CMV serostatus was the only immune exposure information that was available. Some V segments, TRBV6-2 and TRBV6-3 among them, were indistinguishable and were therefore excluded. In an earlier analysis, in 587 donors, most V segments appeared productive either ~87% or ~30% of the time. 16,951 TCR beta sequences were associated with HLA alleles at 0.05 false discovery rate in a later analysis.

PCR used 60 Vbeta primers and 13 Jbeta primers. Libraries were prepared by immunoSEQ multiplex PCR; TCRdb keeps only in-frame clonotypes and omits some of them. The table includes under 75,000 clones, around 62% detected once. The sequence came from a man aged 35 to 55 in good health and CMV-seropositive. V usage is TRBV2 and J usage is TRBJ2-7; the match to TRBD2 covers 11 bases. The specimen sequenced was PBMCs. The DNA of the CDR3 is TGTGCCAGCAGTTCCGGGACTAGCGGTGGCGAGCAGTACTTC. Its protein is CASSSGTSGGEQYF.